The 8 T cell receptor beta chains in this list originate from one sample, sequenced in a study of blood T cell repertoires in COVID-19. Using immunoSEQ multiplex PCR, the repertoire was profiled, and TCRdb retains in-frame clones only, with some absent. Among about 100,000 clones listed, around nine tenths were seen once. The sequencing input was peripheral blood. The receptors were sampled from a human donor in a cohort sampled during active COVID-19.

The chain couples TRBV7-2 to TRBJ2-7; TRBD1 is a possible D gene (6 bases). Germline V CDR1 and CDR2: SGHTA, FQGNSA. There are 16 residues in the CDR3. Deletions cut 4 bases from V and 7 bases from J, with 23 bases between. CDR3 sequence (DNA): TGTGCCAGCAGCTCAGGGTACGGACAGTCAACCATGGAGCAGTACTTC. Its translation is CASSSGYGQSTMEQYF.

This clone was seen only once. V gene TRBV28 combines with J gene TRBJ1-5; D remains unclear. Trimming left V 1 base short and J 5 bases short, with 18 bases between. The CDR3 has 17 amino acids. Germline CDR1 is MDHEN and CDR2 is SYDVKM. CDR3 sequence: CASSLSTRVAVDQPQHF. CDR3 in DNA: TGTGCCAGCAGTTTATCGACTCGGGTGGCCGTGGATCAGCCCCAGCATTTT.

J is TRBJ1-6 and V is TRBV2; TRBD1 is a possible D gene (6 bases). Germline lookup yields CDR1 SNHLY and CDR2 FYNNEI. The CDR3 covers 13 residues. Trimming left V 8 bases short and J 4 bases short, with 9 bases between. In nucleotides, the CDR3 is TGTGCCAGCGGTGGACAGTATAATTCACCCCTCCACTTT. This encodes CASGGQYNSPLHF.

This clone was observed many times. CDR3 nucleotide sequence: TGTGCCAGCAGTTTCCCGATTTGGAGGGAGGATATAGGCACTGAAGCTTTCTTT. This gives the protein CASSFPIWREDIGTEAFF. V is TRBV6-2 or TRBV6-3 and J is TRBJ1-1; D remains ambiguous. There are 18 residues in the CDR3. V lost 4 bases, J lost 4 bases, and 25 bases lay in between. Per the germline V gene, CDR1 is MNHEY and CDR2 is SVGEGT.

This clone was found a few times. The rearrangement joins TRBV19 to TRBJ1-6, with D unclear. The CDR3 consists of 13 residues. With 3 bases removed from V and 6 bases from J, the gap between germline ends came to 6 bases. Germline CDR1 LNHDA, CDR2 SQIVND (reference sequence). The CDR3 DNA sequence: TGTGCCAGTAGTATGGGCAGTAATTCACCCCTCCACTTT. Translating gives CASSMGSNSPLHF.

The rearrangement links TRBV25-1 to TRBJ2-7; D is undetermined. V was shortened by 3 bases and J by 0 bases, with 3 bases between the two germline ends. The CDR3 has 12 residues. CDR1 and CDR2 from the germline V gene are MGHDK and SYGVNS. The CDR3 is CASSDGSYEQYF. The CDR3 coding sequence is TGTGCCAGCAGTGACGGCTCCTACGAGCAGTACTTC.

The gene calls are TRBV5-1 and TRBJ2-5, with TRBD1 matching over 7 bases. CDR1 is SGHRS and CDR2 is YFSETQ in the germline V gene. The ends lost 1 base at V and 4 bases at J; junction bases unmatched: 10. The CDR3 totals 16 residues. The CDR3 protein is CASSLTGARGLETQYF. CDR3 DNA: TGCGCCAGCAGCTTGACAGGGGCGAGGGGGTTAGAGACCCAGTACTTC.

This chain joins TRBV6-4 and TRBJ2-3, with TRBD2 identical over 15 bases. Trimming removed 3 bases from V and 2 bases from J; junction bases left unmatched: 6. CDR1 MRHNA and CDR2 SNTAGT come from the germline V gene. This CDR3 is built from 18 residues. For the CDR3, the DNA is TGTGCCAGCAGTGAAAGGCGGACTAGCGGGAGGGCCACAGATACGCAGTATTTT. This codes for CASSERRTSGRATDTQYF.